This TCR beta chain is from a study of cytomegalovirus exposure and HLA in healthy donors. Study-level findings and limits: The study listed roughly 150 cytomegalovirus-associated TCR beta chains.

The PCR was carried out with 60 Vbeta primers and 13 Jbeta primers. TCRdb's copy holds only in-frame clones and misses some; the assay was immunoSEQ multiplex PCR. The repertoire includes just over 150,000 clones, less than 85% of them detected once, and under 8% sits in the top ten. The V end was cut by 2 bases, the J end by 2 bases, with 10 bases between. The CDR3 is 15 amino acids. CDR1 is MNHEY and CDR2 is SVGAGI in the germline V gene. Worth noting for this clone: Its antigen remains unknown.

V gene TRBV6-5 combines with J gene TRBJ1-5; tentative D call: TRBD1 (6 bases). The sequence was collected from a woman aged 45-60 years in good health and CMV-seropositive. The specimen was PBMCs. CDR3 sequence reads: CASSYRAGGNQPQHF. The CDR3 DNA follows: TGTGCCAGCAGTTACCGGGCAGGGGGCAATCAGCCCCAGCATTTT.